A selection of T cell receptor beta chains follows, all from one sample in a study of beta chain features in type 1 diabetes. The table came from immunoSEQ multiplex PCR; TCRdb's copy has only in-frame clones and leaves some out. The sample yields a few hundred thousand clones, roughly 13% seen once. The sample comprised naive CD4+ T cells from blood. The source is a man aged 30 to 45 in good health. Both conserved end residues are part of each CDR3. Part of the rows lack a size; the others show once, few, many or a class for expanded clones.

>TRBV14|TRBJ2-1|few
CASSPSLGQGVFNEQFF
>TRBV7-2|TRBJ2-2|-
CASSLVQGLNTGELFF
>TRBV6-5|TRBJ2-1|-
CASSYSWYGNEQFF
>TRBV29-1|TRBJ1-1|-
CSVRPRWGMNTEAFF
>TRBV7-2|TRBJ1-1|few
CASSLAGWAEAFF
>TRBV10-3|TRBJ2-1|few
CASRQSSYNEQFF
>TRBV29-1|TRBJ2-1|-
CSVQRHDRGDWEQFF
>TRBV13|TRBJ1-1|few
CASSWGQNTEAFF
>TRBV7-2|TRBJ2-3|-
CASGTSGGTDTQYF
>TRBV6-5|TRBJ2-5|-
CASRAGGETQYF
>TRBV5-1|TRBJ2-3|-
CASSFGQETDTQYF
>TRBV10-3|TRBJ2-3|few
CAISESGSGRATDTQYF
>TRBV25-1|TRBJ1-4|few
CASSEFSGTGGEKLFF
>TRBV7-9|TRBJ2-1|few
CASSLARTSSYNEQFF
>TRBV15|TRBJ2-1|few
CATSRDRGLAGSGSYNEQFF
>TRBV5-4|TRBJ2-3|-
CASSLNRDSRTDTQYF
>TRBV18|TRBJ1-1|-
CASSPPERRGTEAFF
>TRBV5-6|TRBJ2-7|-
CASSLGQFYEQYF
>TRBV18|TRBJ2-1|-
CASSLGQYNEQFF
>TRBV19|TRBJ2-1|-
CASSIVRNEQFF
>TRBV7-9|TRBJ2-3|few
CASSRRDIYTDTQYF
>TRBV9|TRBJ2-5|-
CASSSTGQETQYF
>TRBV25-1|TRBJ2-2|few
CASSEPGPGELFF
>TRBV15|TRBJ1-1|few
CATSSRDTEAFF
>TRBV7-9|TRBJ2-5|few
CASSGGTQYF
>TRBV5-1|TRBJ2-5|few
CASSRVGTTQETQYF
>TRBV30|TRBJ1-2|-
CAWSVLFPDRDYGYTF
>TRBV23-1|TRBJ2-2|few
CASGAQRTGELFF
>TRBV5-1|TRBJ2-1|-
CASSSGLADETYNEQFF
>TRBV7-2|TRBJ2-3|few
CAAGRGGTDTQYF
>TRBV18|TRBJ2-3|few
CASSPPSLGWDTQYF
>TRBV2|TRBJ2-1|few
CASSVGSSYNEQFF
>TRBV29-1|TRBJ2-1|-
CSPGDGVLQFF
>TRBV14|TRBJ1-1|-
CASSQDLVGTEAFF